These 13 T cell receptor beta chains share one sample of origin, sequenced in a study of T cells in Graves' hyperthyroidism and ophthalmopathy. The investigators amplified TCR beta CDR3 regions from RNA transcripts. An initial round of RT-PCR targeting the TCR CDR3 relied on the HTBI primer set. TCRdb reprocessed the multiplex PCR reads via MiXCR and lists one record per CDR3 protein. This table has some 270,000 distinct CDR3 sequences, roughly 14% appearing once. Sequencing input: blood. Receptors were obtained from a woman in her twenties or thirties with Graves' hyperthyroidism that later progressed to Graves' ophthalmopathy.

Details on this clonotype: The conserved phenylalanine or tryptophan is not found at the CDR3 terminus, so this likely reflects a read error. The CDR3 protein is CATLITSVNTEAFL. DNA for the CDR3: TGTGCCACCCTTATAACTTCGGTAAACACTGAAGCTTTCCTT. V is TRBV7-8 and J is TRBJ1-1; D uncertain. CDR1 and CDR2 from the germline V gene are SGHVS and FQNEAQ. The CDR3 spans 14 residues. V gave up 10 bases and J gave up 2 bases, with 17 bases separating them.

This clonotype was found many times. The J gene is TRBJ2-3, the V gene TRBV20-1; 7 nucleotides align to TRBD2. V gave up 5 bases and J gave up 4 bases; unmatched junction bases: 18. The V gene's germline CDR1 is DFQATT and CDR2 SNEGSKA (reference sequence). The CDR3 has 17 residues. CDR3 protein: CSAQLVPGSAGPDTQYF. CDR3 DNA: TGCAGTGCTCAACTTGTACCCGGATCAGCGGGGCCAGATACGCAGTATTTT.

Concerning this clonotype itself: This may stem from a read error, because a much larger clone lies one nucleotide away. It is unclear where the CDR3 begins or ends on the DNA, so no DNA is shown, and the CDR3 is as TCRdb lists it. This rearrangement joins TRBV30 to TRBJ1-1. From its first to its last residue, the CDR3 has 11 amino acids. Germline assignment: CDR1 GTSNPN and CDR2 SVGIG (reference sequence). CDR3 amino acids: CAWSVGTGSFF.

Of note for this clonotype: This clone may be a read error of a much larger clone one base away. The gene calls are TRBV7-2 and TRBJ1-5; the D is unclear. CDR1 and CDR2 from the germline V gene are SGHTA and FQGNSA. This CDR3 contains 15 residues. The CDR3 loop is CAGSEFGVSNQPQHF. CDR3 in DNA: TGTGCCGGCAGCGAATTCGGGGTTAGCAATCAGCCCCAGCATTTT.

This clonotype was counted ten times or more. The chain is built from TRBV29-1 and TRBJ2-1; D ambiguous. This CDR3 spans 12 amino acids. Germline CDR1 and CDR2: SQVTM and ANQGSEA. V lost 7 bases and J lost 5, with 12 bases in between. CDR3 sequence reads: CSAILVDNEQFF. The CDR3 nucleotides read TGCAGCGCAATTCTCGTCGACAATGAGCAGTTCTTC.

There are many counts of this clonotype. This rearrangement joins TRBV20-1 to TRBJ2-7; D may match TRBD1 or TRBD2 (5 bases each). Germline CDR1 and CDR2: DFQATT and SNEGSKA (reference sequence). V dropped 5 bases and J dropped 6 bases, with 20 bases sitting between them. The CDR3 length is 14 residues. In DNA form, the CDR3 reads TGCAGTGCTGCACGGGGCCCCACGGAGCGCGAGCAGTACTTC. Its translation: CSAARGPTEREQYF.

This clonotype was detected only once. One junction end disagrees with the germline gene, perhaps due to a read error. The rearrangement uses TRBV20-1 and TRBJ1-5; 7 bases align to TRBD1. The CDR3 spans 17 residues. The germline V gene encodes CDR1 DFQATT and CDR2 SNEGSKA (reference sequence). CDR3 nucleotide sequence: TGCAGTGCTAGAGTGGGGGGCCCAGGACAGGAACTTCAGCCCCAGCATTTC. Amino acid sequence: CSARVGGPGQELQPQHF.

CDR3 residues: CASSIGTGGREQYF. In nucleotides, the CDR3 is TGTGCCAGCAGTATCGGGACAGGGGGTCGGGAGCAGTACTTC. V gene TRBV6-1 combines with J gene TRBJ2-7, with 11 nucleotides matching TRBD1. CDR1 is MNHNS, CDR2 SASEGT, per germline. This CDR3 has 14 residues. The trim removed 5 bases at V and 7 bases at J, leaving 7 bases unmatched.

The gene calls are TRBV5-1 and TRBJ2-7; 14 positions agree with TRBD2. Trimming removed 3 bases from V and 6 bases from J; junction bases left unmatched: 14. The CDR3 totals 18 residues. The germline gives CDR1 SGHRS, CDR2 YFSETQ. The CDR3 loop is CASSSLTGTSGSRGEQYF. As DNA, the CDR3 is TGCGCCAGCAGCTCTCTCACCGGGACTAGCGGGAGTAGGGGCGAGCAGTACTTC.

This clonotype showed up just a few times. The chain is built from TRBV29-1 and TRBJ2-1, with D maybe TRBD2 (5 bases). Trimming cost V 0 bases and J 9 bases, with 9 bases left between them. The CDR3 covers 12 residues. Germline loops: CDR1 SQVTM, CDR2 ANQGSEA. The CDR3 sequence: CSVEDSRAEQFF. For the CDR3, the DNA is TGCAGCGTTGAAGATTCGAGGGCTGAGCAGTTCTTC.

This chain connects TRBV4-1 to TRBJ2-1; 9 nucleotides match TRBD2. Germline V gene data show CDR1 as MGHRA and CDR2 as YSYEKL. Trimming cost V 4 bases and J 0 bases; bases outside gene matches: 10. CDR3 length: 18 amino acids. This CDR3 is CASSRGLAGISSYNEQFF. As DNA, the CDR3 is TGCGCCAGCAGCCGGGGCCTAGCGGGGATTAGCTCCTACAATGAGCAGTTCTTC.

The rearrangement joins TRBV30 to TRBJ1-5, with TRBD1 as a possible D gene (5 bases). The CDR3 spans 14 residues. Trimming took off 0 bases at V and 4 bases at J, with 10 bases between the two ends. CDR1 is GTSNPN, CDR2 SVGIG, per germline (reference sequence). The CDR3 DNA is TGTGCCTGGAGTGTCGGGGGAATGAATCAGCCCCAGCATTTT. Protein sequence: CAWSVGGMNQPQHF.

The J gene is TRBJ2-5, the V gene TRBV6-2 or TRBV6-3, with 8 bases aligning to TRBD1. Germline CDR1 reads MNHEY; CDR2 reads SVGEGT. The CDR3 has 13 residues. Germline trimming cut 9 bases from V and 5 bases from J; bases unmatched to any gene: 8. In DNA form, the CDR3 reads TGTGCCAGTGCCAGGGGGCGGTTGGAGACCCAGTACTTC. Translation: CASARGRLETQYF.